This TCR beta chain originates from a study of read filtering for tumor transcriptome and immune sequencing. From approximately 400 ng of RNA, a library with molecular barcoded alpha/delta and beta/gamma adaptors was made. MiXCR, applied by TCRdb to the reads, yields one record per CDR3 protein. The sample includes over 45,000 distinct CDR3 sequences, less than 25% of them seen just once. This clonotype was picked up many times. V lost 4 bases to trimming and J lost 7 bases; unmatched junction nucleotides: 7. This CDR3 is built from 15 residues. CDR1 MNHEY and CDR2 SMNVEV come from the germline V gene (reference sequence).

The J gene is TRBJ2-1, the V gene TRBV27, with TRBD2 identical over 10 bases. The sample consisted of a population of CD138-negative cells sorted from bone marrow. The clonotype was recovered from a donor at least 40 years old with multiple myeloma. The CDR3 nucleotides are TGTGCCAGCAGTTGGGGACTAGCGATCGGTAATGAGCAGTTCTTC. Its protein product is CASSWGLAIGNEQFF.